What follows are 15 T cell receptor beta chains derived from one specimen sequenced in a study of blood T cell repertoires in COVID-19 (dated by TCRdb to 2018 to 2020). Preparation of the library involved the immunoSEQ multiplex PCR assay. TCRdb re-hosts the immuneACCESS table, in-frame sequences only. Its copies lack some clones; in the studies checked, an unresolved V gene accounts for under half of them, and the cause for the rest is not known. The sample table contains about 380,000 clones; only one count was recorded for around 87% of them. In total, the top ten clones hold 1.3% of the sample. The sample was PBMCs or T cells enriched from blood (not recorded which). The receptors derive from a man aged 25 to 40 who had recovered from COVID-19.

This clone has just a few counts. The rearrangement uses TRBV6-2 or TRBV6-3 and TRBJ1-2; no firm D call. Trimming removed 0 bases at V and 5 bases at J, with 13 bases between. The CDR3 is 15 residues long. Germline CDR1 is MNHEY and CDR2 is SVGEGT. Here the CDR3 DNA reads TGTGCCAGCAGTTACTCGTCTTTACTTCGATATGGCTACACCTTC. This gives the protein CASSYSSLLRYGYTF.

The chain links TRBV18 to TRBJ1-4; 10 bases line up with TRBD1. The CDR3 totals 18 residues. With 2 bases clipped from V and 7 bases from J, the junction kept 13 bases outside the gene matches. The germline gives CDR1 KGHSH, CDR2 LQKENI. CDR3 sequence (DNA): TGTGCCAGCTCACCATTCAATATACGGACAGGGGGGAGTGAAAAACTGTTTTTT. It codes for CASSPFNIRTGGSEKLFF.

The chain is built from TRBV4-1 and TRBJ1-5; tentatively, D is TRBD1 (5 bases). V was clipped by 0 bases and J by 3 bases, with 12 bases between them. CDR3 length equals 16 residues. The V gene's germline CDR1 is MGHRA and CDR2 YSYEKL. The DNA of the CDR3 is TGCGCCAGCAGCCAAGAGGGGAAAGGGGACAATCAGCCCCAGCATTTT. This gives the protein CASSQEGKGDNQPQHF.

The V and J genes are TRBV7-2 and TRBJ2-7; 8 positions match TRBD1. Germline V lookup: CDR1 SGHTA, CDR2 FQGNSA. There are 14 residues in the CDR3. Trimming removed 2 bases from V and 3 bases from J; junction bases left unmatched: 3. Written as DNA, the CDR3 is TGTGCCAGCAGCTTAACAGGGGGTAACTACGAGCAGTACTTC. Protein product: CASSLTGGNYEQYF.

This clone was seen just once. The chain uses TRBV6-5 and TRBJ1-2; 10 positions agree with TRBD1. Trimming cost V 4 bases and J 10 bases; bases outside gene matches: 9. This CDR3 region has 14 residues. Germline-derived CDR1 and CDR2 are MNHEY and SVGAGI. As DNA, the CDR3 is TGTGCCAGCAGTTCGGGACAGGGGTCACTAAACTACACCTTC. Amino acid sequence: CASSSGQGSLNYTF.

V gene TRBV7-2 combines with J gene TRBJ2-5; a weak D match, TRBD1 (5 bases). This CDR3 has 15 amino acids. Deletions cut 0 bases from V and 2 bases from J, with 10 bases between. Germline V gene data show CDR1 as SGHTA and CDR2 as FQGNSA. CDR3 amino acids: CASSLALAGQETQYF. The CDR3 bases are TGTGCCAGCAGCTTAGCGCTTGCAGGGCAAGAGACCCAGTACTTC.

The gene calls are TRBV7-3 and TRBJ1-6; tentative D call: TRBD1 (5 bases). The CDR3 consists of 14 residues. The germline V and J ends were trimmed by 2 bases and 7 bases, with 9 bases remaining between them. From germline, CDR1 is SGHTA and CDR2 FQGTGA. CDR3 DNA sequence: TGTGCCAGCAGCTTAGCAGGGCTGAATTCACCCCTCCACTTT. Its translation is CASSLAGLNSPLHF.

The chain is built from TRBV2 and TRBJ1-2; 8 bases map to TRBD1. The CDR3 runs 14 residues. V lost 3 bases and J lost 2; bases outside the gene matches: 2. CDR1 and CDR2 (germline): SNHLY, FYNNEI. The CDR3 loop reads CASSDRGRNYGYTF. The CDR3 nucleotides read TGTGCCAGCAGTGACAGGGGGCGAAACTATGGCTACACCTTC.

V usage is TRBV10-3 and J usage is TRBJ1-4; TRBD1 matches at 8 bases. CDR1 ENHRY and CDR2 SYGVKD come from the germline V gene. Trimming took 2 bases from V and 3 from J; bases not matched to a gene: 8. The CDR3 covers 17 residues. In DNA, the CDR3 is TGTGCCATCAGTGAGGCCGACAGGGGACAGGCTAATGAAAAACTGTTTTTT. Residues: CAISEADRGQANEKLFF.

The chain recombines TRBV18 with TRBJ1-1; D uncertain. CDR1 is KGHSH, CDR2 LQKENI, per germline. This CDR3 contains 15 residues. V shed 3 bases and J shed 2 bases, with 13 bases lying between them. The CDR3 spells CASSPEGPPNTEAFF. The CDR3 DNA sequence: TGTGCCAGCTCACCGGAGGGCCCACCAAACACTGAAGCTTTCTTT. The full variable domain, rest sourced from reference TRBV18 and TRBJ1-1, is NAGVMQNPRHLVRRRGQEARLRCSPMKGHSHVYWYRQLPEEGLKFMVYLQKENIIDESGMPKERFSAEFPKEGPSILRIQQVVRGDSAAYFCASSPEGPPNTEAFFGQGTRLTVV.

The chain joins TRBV28 to TRBJ2-7; a possible D gene is TRBD1 (6 bases). Germline CDR1 is MDHEN and CDR2 is SYDVKM. V was cut by 3 bases and J by 4 bases, with 7 bases left in between. CDR3 length: 12 amino acids. The DNA of the CDR3 is TGTGCCAGCAGTTTCGACAGGTACGAGCAGTACTTC. Translated, it gives CASSFDRYEQYF. The whole variable domain, remainder taken from reference TRBV28 and TRBJ2-7, is DVKVTQSSRYLVKRTGEKVFLECVQDMDHENMFWYRQDPGLGLRLIYFSYDVKMKEKGDIPEGYSVSREKKERFSLILESASTNQTSMYLCASSFDRYEQYFGPGTRLTVT.

The gene calls are TRBV9 and TRBJ1-2; D possibly corresponds to TRBD1 (6 bases). The CDR3 totals 15 residues. In germline, CDR1 is SGDLS, CDR2 YYNGEE. With 4 bases removed from V and 1 base from J, the gap between germline ends came to 14 bases. DNA for the CDR3: TGTGCCAGCAGCCCAGAAGGACAGAATAACTATGGCTACACCTTC. This sequence encodes CASSPEGQNNYGYTF.

This clone was seen once. CDR3 coding DNA: TGTGCCAGCAGCCAATTCCAGGATACGCAGTATTTT. Its protein product is CASSQFQDTQYF. The V gene is TRBV12-3 or TRBV12-4, the J gene TRBJ2-3; unclear D gene. Trimming took 6 bases from V and 6 from J, leaving 10 bases between them. The CDR3 has 12 amino acids.

J is TRBJ2-5 and V is TRBV24-1; maybe TRBD1 (7 bases). V dropped 3 bases and J dropped 9 bases, with 13 bases sitting between them. Germline lookup yields CDR1 KGHDR and CDR2 SFDVKD. The CDR3 totals 13 residues. This chain's CDR3 is CATSDTDREAQYF. DNA for the CDR3: TGTGCCACCAGTGATACAGACAGGGAGGCCCAGTACTTC.

The V gene is TRBV7-9, the J gene TRBJ1-2; 7 bases match TRBD1. The V gene end was trimmed by 5 bases and the J gene end by 4 bases; junction bases not matched to a gene: 4. The germline gives CDR1 SEHNR, CDR2 FQNEAQ (reference sequence). The CDR3 loop spans 13 amino acids. The CDR3 sequence: CASSGDSLYGYTF. CDR3 bases: TGTGCCAGCAGCGGGGACAGCCTCTATGGCTACACCTTC.